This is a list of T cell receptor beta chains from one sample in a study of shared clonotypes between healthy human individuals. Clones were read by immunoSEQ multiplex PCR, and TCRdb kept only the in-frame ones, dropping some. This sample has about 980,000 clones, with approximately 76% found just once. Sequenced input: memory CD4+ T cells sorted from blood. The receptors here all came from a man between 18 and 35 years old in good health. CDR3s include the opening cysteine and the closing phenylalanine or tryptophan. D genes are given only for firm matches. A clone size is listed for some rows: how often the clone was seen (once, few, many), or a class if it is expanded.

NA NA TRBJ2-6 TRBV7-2 CASSLAGTSSGANVLTF TGTGCCAGCAGCTTAGCCGGGACCAGCTCTGGGGCCAACGTCCTGACTTTC
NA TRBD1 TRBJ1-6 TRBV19 CASSIRGQGRNSPLHF TGTGCCAGTAGTATAAGGGGACAGGGGAGGAATTCACCCCTCCACTTT
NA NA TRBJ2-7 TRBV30 CAWSVSYEQYF TGTGCCTGGAGTGTCTCCTACGAGCAGTACTTC
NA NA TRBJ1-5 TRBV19 CASSVRDNQPQHF TGTGCCAGTAGTGTCAGGGACAATCAGCCCCAGCATTTT
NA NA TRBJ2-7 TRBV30 CAWRGSGEQYF TGTGCCTGGAGAGGCTCGGGGGAGCAGTACTTC
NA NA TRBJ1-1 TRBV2 CASSEKQRYKAFF TGTGCCAGCAGTGAAAAACAGCGATATAAAGCTTTCTTT
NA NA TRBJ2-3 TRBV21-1 CASSASSTDTQYF TGTGCCAGCAGCGCCTCTAGCACAGATACGCAGTATTTT
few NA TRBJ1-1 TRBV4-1 CASSQVPALNTEAFF TGCGCCAGCAGCCAAGTTCCAGCTCTGAACACTGAAGCTTTCTTT
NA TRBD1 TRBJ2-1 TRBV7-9 CASSLAVLWTGNNEQFF TGTGCCAGCAGCTTAGCCGTATTGTGGACAGGGAACAATGAGCAGTTCTTC
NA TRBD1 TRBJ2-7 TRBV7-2 CASSQTGTDYEQYF TGTGCCAGCAGCCAAACCGGGACAGACTACGAGCAGTACTTC
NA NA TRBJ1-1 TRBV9 CASSVAGSHLDKAFF TGTGCCAGCAGCGTAGCTGGATCCCATCTAGATAAGGCTTTCTTT
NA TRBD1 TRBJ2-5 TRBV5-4 CASSFSGTGGLGETQYF TGTGCCAGCAGCTTCTCCGGGACAGGGGGTCTGGGGGAGACCCAGTACTTC
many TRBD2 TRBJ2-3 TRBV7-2 CASSWRGDTQYF TGTGCCAGCAGCTGGCGGGGGGATACGCAGTATTTT
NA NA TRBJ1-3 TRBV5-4 CASSLPDGNTIYF TGTGCCAGCAGCTTGCCAGATGGAAACACCATATATTTT
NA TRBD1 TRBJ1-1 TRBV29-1 CSVDRTGNTEAFF TGCAGCGTTGACCGGACAGGGAACACTGAAGCTTTCTTT
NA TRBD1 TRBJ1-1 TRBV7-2 CASSLAGQGVGEAFF TGTGCCAGCAGCTTAGCGGGACAGGGGGTTGGTGAAGCTTTCTTT
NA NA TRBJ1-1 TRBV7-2 CASKPEPLVEAFF TGTGCCAGCAAACCCGAGCCGCTTGTTGAAGCTTTCTTT
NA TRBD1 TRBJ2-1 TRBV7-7 CASSPYGQGASYNEQFF TGTGCTAGCAGCCCCTACGGACAGGGGGCCTCCTACAATGAGCAGTTCTTC
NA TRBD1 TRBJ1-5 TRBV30 CAWSLRGTGGFNQPQHF TGTGCCTGGAGTCTTAGGGGGACAGGGGGCTTCAATCAGCCCCAGCATTTT
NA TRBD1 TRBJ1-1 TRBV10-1 CASSLGQGGTEAFF TGCGCCAGCAGTTTAGGACAGGGGGGAACTGAAGCTTTCTTT
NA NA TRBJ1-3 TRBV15 CATSRAGGSGNTIYF TGTGCCACCAGCAGAGCCGGGGGCTCTGGAAACACCATATATTTT
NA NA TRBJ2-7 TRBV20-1 CSAFHTYEQYF TGCAGTGCTTTCCACACCTACGAGCAGTACTTC
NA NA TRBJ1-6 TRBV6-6 CASSRTGTRSSPLHF TGTGCCAGCAGTCGAACAGGGACCCGTTCCTCACCCCTCCACTTT
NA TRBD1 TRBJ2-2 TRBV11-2 CASSLDGQGANTGELFF TGTGCCAGCAGCTTAGACGGACAGGGGGCGAACACCGGGGAGCTGTTTTTT
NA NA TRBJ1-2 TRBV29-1 CSTWIRGDYGYTF TGCAGCACATGGATCAGGGGAGACTATGGCTACACCTTC
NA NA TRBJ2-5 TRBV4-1 CASSQPAGTGGETQYF TGCGCCAGCAGCCAACCCGCCGGGACTGGTGGAGAGACCCAGTACTTC
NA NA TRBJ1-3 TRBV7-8 CASSFPNRATGNTIYF TGTGCCAGCAGCTTTCCTAATCGAGCGACTGGAAACACCATATATTTT
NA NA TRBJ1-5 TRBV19 CASKGLFGNQPQHF TGTGCCAGTAAAGGACTGTTCGGCAATCAGCCCCAGCATTTT
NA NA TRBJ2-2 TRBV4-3 CASSQDYLAANTGELFF TGCGCCAGCAGCCAAGATTACCTAGCAGCGAACACCGGGGAGCTGTTTTTT
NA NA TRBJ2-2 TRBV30 CAWSWALSSNTGELFF TGTGCCTGGAGTTGGGCCCTAAGCTCGAACACCGGGGAGCTGTTTTTT
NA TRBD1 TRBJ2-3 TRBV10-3 CAIGTASSTDTQYF TGTGCCATCGGGACAGCGTCTAGCACAGATACGCAGTATTTT
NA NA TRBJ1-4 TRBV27 CASSPYRSTNEKLFF TGTGCCAGCAGTCCCTATAGATCAACTAATGAAAAACTGTTTTTT
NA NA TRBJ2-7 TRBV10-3 CAITGGVGVYEQYF TGTGCCATCACCGGTGGGGTCGGGGTCTACGAGCAGTACTTC
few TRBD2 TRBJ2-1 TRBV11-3 CASSPGAGLAFVEQFF TGTGCCAGCAGCCCCGGCGCGGGACTAGCATTCGTTGAGCAGTTCTTC
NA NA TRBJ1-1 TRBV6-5 CASKPTGSNTEAFF TGTGCCAGCAAACCGACAGGCTCAAACACTGAAGCTTTCTTT
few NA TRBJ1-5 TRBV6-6 CASSYGSQSNQPQHF TGTGCCAGCAGTTACGGCAGCCAGTCGAATCAGCCCCAGCATTTT
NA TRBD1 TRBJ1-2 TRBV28 CASSLLGQLYGYTF TGTGCCAGCAGCTTATTGGGACAGCTCTATGGCTACACCTTC
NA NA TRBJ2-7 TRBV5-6 CASSLAGGGWNEQYF TGTGCCAGCAGCTTGGCCGGTGGGGGTTGGAACGAGCAGTACTTC